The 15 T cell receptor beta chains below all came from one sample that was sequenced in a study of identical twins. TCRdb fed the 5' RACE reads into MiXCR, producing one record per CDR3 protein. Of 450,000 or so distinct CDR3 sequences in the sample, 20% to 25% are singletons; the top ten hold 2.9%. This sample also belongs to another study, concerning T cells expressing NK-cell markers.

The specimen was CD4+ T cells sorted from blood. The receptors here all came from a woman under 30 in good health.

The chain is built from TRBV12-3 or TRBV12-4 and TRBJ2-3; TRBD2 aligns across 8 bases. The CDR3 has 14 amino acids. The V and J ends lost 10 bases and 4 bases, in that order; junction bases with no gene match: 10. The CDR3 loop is CATARGGDADTQYF. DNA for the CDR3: TGTGCCACCGCACGGGGGGGTGACGCAGATACGCAGTATTTT.

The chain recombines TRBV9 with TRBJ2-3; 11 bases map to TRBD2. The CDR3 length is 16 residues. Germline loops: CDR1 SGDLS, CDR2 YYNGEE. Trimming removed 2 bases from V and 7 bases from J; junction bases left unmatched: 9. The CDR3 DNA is TGTGCCAGCAGCGTTACGACTAGCGGGGATATCTATACGCAGTATTTT. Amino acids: CASSVTTSGDIYTQYF.

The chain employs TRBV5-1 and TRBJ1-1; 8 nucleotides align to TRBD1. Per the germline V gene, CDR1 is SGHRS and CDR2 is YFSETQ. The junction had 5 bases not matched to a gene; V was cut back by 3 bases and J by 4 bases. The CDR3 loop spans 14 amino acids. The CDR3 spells CASSSTGVSTEAFF. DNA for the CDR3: TGCGCCAGCAGCTCGACAGGGGTTTCCACTGAAGCTTTCTTT.

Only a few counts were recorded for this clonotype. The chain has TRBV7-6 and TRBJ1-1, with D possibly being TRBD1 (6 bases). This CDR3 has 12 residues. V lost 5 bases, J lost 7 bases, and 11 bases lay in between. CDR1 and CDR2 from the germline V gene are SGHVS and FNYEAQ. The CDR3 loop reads CASSGTGIEAFF. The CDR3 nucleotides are TGTGCCAGCAGCGGAACAGGGATTGAAGCTTTCTTT. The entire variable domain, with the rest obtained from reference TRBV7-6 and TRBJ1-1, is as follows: GAGVSQSPRYKVTKRGQDVALRCDPISGHVSLYWYRQALGQGPEFLTYFNYEAQQDKSGLPNDRFSAERPEGSISTLTIQRTEQRDSAMYRCASSGTGIEAFFGQGTRLTVV.

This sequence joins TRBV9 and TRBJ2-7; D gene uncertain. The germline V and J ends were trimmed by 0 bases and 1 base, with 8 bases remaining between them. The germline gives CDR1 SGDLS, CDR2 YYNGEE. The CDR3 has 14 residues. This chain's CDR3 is CASSVVEGSYEQYF. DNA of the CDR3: TGTGCCAGCAGCGTAGTAGAAGGTTCCTACGAGCAGTACTTC.

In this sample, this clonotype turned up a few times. The CDR3 loop is CASSLALTRTTDTQYF. CDR3 coding DNA: TGTGCCAGCAGCTTAGCGCTAACACGGACCACAGATACGCAGTATTTT. The chain joins TRBV7-8 to TRBJ2-3; D remains ambiguous. Trimming removed 0 bases from V and 2 bases from J, with 12 bases in between. The CDR3 is 16 amino acids. From germline, CDR1 is SGHVS and CDR2 FQNEAQ.

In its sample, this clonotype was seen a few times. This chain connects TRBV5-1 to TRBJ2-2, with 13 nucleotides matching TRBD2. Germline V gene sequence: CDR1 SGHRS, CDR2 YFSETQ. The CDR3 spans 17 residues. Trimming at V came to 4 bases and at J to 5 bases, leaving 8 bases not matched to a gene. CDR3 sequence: CASSQGLAGTFTGELFF. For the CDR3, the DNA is TGCGCCAGCAGCCAGGGACTAGCGGGGACCTTTACCGGGGAGCTGTTTTTT.

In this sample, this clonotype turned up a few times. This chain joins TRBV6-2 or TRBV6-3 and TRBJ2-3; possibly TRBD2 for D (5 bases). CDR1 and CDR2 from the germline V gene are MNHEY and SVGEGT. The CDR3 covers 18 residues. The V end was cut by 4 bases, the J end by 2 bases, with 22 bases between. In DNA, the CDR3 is TGTGCCAGCAGTTTTTTCCCCCTAGCCTACGACTCCACAGATACGCAGTATTTT. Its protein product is CASSFFPLAYDSTDTQYF.

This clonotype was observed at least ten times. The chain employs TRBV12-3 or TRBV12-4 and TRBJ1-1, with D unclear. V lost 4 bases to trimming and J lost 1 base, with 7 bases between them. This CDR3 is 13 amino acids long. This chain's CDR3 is CASSSTANTEAFF. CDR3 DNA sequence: TGTGCCAGCAGTTCAACAGCGAACACTGAAGCTTTCTTT.

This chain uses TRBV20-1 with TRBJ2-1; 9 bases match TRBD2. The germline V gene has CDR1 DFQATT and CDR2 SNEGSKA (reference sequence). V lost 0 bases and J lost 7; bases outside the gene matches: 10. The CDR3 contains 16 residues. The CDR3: CSARDWLAGGPNEQFF. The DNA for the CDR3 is TGCAGTGCTAGAGATTGGTTGGCGGGAGGGCCGAATGAGCAGTTCTTC.

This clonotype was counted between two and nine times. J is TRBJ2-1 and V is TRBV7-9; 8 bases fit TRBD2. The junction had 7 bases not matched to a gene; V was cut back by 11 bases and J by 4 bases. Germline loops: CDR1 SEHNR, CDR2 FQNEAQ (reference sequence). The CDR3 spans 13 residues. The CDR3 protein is CAVWRGVYNEQFF. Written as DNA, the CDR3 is TGTGCCGTATGGCGGGGGGTATACAATGAGCAGTTCTTC. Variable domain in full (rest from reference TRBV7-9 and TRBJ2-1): DTGVSQNPRHKITKRGQNVTFRCDPISEHNRLYWYRQTLGQGPEFLTYFQNEAQLEKSRLLSDRFSAERPKGSFSTLEIQRTEQGDSAMYLCAVWRGVYNEQFFGPGTRLTVL.

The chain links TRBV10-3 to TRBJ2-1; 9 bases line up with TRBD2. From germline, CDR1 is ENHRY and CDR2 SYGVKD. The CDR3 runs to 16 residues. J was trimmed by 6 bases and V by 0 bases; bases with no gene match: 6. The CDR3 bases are TGTGCCATCAGTGAGTCGTGGGGACTAGCAGGCAATGAGCAGTTCTTC. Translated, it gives CAISESWGLAGNEQFF.

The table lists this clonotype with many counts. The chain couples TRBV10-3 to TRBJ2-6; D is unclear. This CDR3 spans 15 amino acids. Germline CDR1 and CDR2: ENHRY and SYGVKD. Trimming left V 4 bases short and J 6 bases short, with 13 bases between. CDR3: CAISVQSGSANVLTF. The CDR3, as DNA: TGTGCCATCAGTGTCCAGAGTGGTTCGGCCAACGTCCTGACTTTC.

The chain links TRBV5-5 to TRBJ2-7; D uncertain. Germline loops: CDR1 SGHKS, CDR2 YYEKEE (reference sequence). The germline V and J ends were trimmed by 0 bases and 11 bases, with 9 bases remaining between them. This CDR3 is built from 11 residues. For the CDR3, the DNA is TGTGCCAGCAGCTTGGCCCGATGGGAGTACTTC. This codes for CASSLARWEYF. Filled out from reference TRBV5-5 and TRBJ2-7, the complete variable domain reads DAGVTQSPTHLIKTRGQQVTLRCSPISGHKSVSWYQQVLGQGPQFIFQYYEKEERGRGNFPDRFSARQFPNYSSELNVNALLLGDSALYLCASSLARWEYFGPGTRLTVT.

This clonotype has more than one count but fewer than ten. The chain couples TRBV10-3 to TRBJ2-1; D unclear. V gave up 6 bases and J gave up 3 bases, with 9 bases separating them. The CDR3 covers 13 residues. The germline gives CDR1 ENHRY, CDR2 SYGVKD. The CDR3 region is CAISQTDYNEQFF. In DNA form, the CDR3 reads TGTGCCATCAGCCAGACGGACTACAATGAGCAGTTCTTC.